Listed below are T cell receptor beta chains from one sample, sequenced in a study of neoadjuvant nivolumab and ipilimumab in lung cancer. Sequenced by immunoSEQ multiplex PCR; TCRdb stores in-frame clones only, minus some. The table shows 40,000 or so clones, with roughly nine tenths occurring only once. This sample comprised peripheral blood, obtained before neoadjuvant nivolumab, alone or with ipilimumab. The receptors were gathered from an adult with non-small cell lung cancer. Each CDR3 is given with its conserved first and last residue. Fields, in order: V gene, D gene, J gene, clone size, CDR3 protein, CDR3 DNA. A D gene is named only where the DNA matches it firmly. Only some rows state a clone size, as once, few, many or a class for expanded clones.

v_gene: TRBV10-2; d_gene: .; j_gene: TRBJ2-1; abundance: .; CDR3aa: CASSEPGPAGNEQFF; CDR3nt: TGCGCCAGCAGTGAGCCCGGGCCGGCCGGCAATGAGCAGTTCTTC
v_gene: TRBV6-6; d_gene: .; j_gene: TRBJ2-3; abundance: .; CDR3aa: CASKRTVSTDTQYF; CDR3nt: TGTGCCAGCAAACGAACCGTAAGCACAGATACGCAGTATTTT
v_gene: TRBV30; d_gene: .; j_gene: TRBJ2-7; abundance: .; CDR3aa: CAWSWEYEQYF; CDR3nt: TGTGCCTGGAGTTGGGAATACGAGCAGTACTTC
v_gene: TRBV5-1; d_gene: .; j_gene: TRBJ1-5; abundance: .; CDR3aa: CASSFEGGQPQHF; CDR3nt: TGCGCCAGCAGCTTTGAGGGCGGGCAGCCCCAGCATTTT
v_gene: TRBV30; d_gene: .; j_gene: TRBJ2-1; abundance: .; CDR3aa: CAWSDLFLRYGEQFF; CDR3nt: TGTGCCTGGAGTGATCTTTTTTTGCGGTACGGTGAGCAGTTCTTC
v_gene: TRBV5-1; d_gene: TRBD1; j_gene: TRBJ2-1; abundance: .; CDR3aa: CASSLNGQGGEQFF; CDR3nt: TGCGCCAGCAGCTTGAACGGACAGGGGGGTGAGCAGTTCTTC
v_gene: TRBV5-4; d_gene: TRBD1; j_gene: TRBJ1-2; abundance: .; CDR3aa: CATQRTGYGYTF; CDR3nt: TGTGCCACTCAAAGGACAGGATACGGCTACACCTTC
v_gene: TRBV5-1; d_gene: .; j_gene: TRBJ2-7; abundance: .; CDR3aa: CASSLADRGYEQYF; CDR3nt: TGCGCCAGCAGCTTGGCGGATAGGGGTTACGAGCAGTACTTC
v_gene: TRBV15; d_gene: .; j_gene: TRBJ1-4; abundance: .; CDR3aa: CATSRDATGSGEKLFF; CDR3nt: TGTGCCACCAGCAGAGATGCAACAGGGAGTGGTGAAAAACTGTTTTTT
v_gene: TRBV15; d_gene: .; j_gene: TRBJ2-6; abundance: .; CDR3aa: CATSRESQGTGANVLTF; CDR3nt: TGTGCCACCAGCAGAGAGTCCCAGGGAACCGGGGCCAACGTCCTGACTTTC
v_gene: TRBV9; d_gene: TRBD1; j_gene: TRBJ2-7; abundance: .; CDR3aa: CASSVEQGSSYEQYF; CDR3nt: TGTGCCAGCAGCGTAGAACAGGGGTCATCCTACGAGCAGTACTTC
v_gene: TRBV7-2; d_gene: .; j_gene: TRBJ1-3; abundance: .; CDR3aa: CASSFPSGNTIYF; CDR3nt: TGTGCCAGCAGCTTTCCGTCTGGAAACACCATATATTTT
v_gene: TRBV7-9; d_gene: TRBD1; j_gene: TRBJ1-1; abundance: .; CDR3aa: CATIDRELEAFF; CDR3nt: TGTGCCACCATAGACAGGGAATTAGAAGCTTTCTTT
v_gene: TRBV10-3; d_gene: .; j_gene: TRBJ2-3; abundance: .; CDR3aa: CAISVSGPSTDTQYF; CDR3nt: TGTGCCATCAGTGTTTCCGGGCCTAGCACAGATACGCAGTATTTT
v_gene: TRBV7-9; d_gene: TRBD1; j_gene: TRBJ2-5; abundance: .; CDR3aa: CASSSGTGGLETQYF; CDR3nt: TGTGCCAGCAGCTCCGGGACAGGGGGCCTAGAGACCCAGTACTTC
v_gene: TRBV7-9; d_gene: TRBD1; j_gene: TRBJ1-2; abundance: once; CDR3aa: CASSSRTGTNYGYTF; CDR3nt: TGTGCCAGCAGCTCTCGGACAGGGACGAACTATGGCTACACCTTC
v_gene: TRBV5-1; d_gene: TRBD1; j_gene: TRBJ2-3; abundance: .; CDR3aa: CASSIWGGQGADTQYF; CDR3nt: TGCGCCAGCAGCATTTGGGGGGGACAGGGCGCAGATACGCAGTATTTT
v_gene: TRBV7-9; d_gene: TRBD2; j_gene: TRBJ2-7; abundance: .; CDR3aa: CASSLSGGSGSGYF; CDR3nt: TGTGCCAGCAGTTTATCCGGGGGTAGCGGGAGTGGGTACTTC
v_gene: TRBV7-9; d_gene: .; j_gene: TRBJ1-5; abundance: once; CDR3aa: CASSLAGTDNQPQHF; CDR3nt: TGTGCCAGCAGCTTAGCCGGGACGGACAATCAGCCCCAGCATTTT
v_gene: TRBV30; d_gene: .; j_gene: TRBJ1-4; abundance: .; CDR3aa: CAWSVQTQELFF; CDR3nt: TGTGCCTGGAGTGTACAGACGCAGGAACTGTTTTTT
v_gene: TRBV30; d_gene: .; j_gene: TRBJ1-1; abundance: few; CDR3aa: CAWMGTEAFF; CDR3nt: TGTGCCTGGATGGGGACTGAAGCTTTCTTT
v_gene: TRBV30; d_gene: .; j_gene: TRBJ2-5; abundance: .; CDR3aa: CAWSVTWGLTQETQYF; CDR3nt: TGTGCCTGGAGTGTAACTTGGGGATTGACCCAAGAGACCCAGTACTTC
v_gene: TRBV9; d_gene: .; j_gene: TRBJ1-2; abundance: few; CDR3aa: CASSGRVNGYTF; CDR3nt: TGTGCCAGCAGCGGCAGGGTCAATGGCTACACCTTC
v_gene: TRBV5-1; d_gene: TRBD1; j_gene: TRBJ2-7; abundance: .; CDR3aa: CASSLAAGGRAEQYF; CDR3nt: TGCGCCAGCAGCTTGGCCGCAGGGGGCCGTGCCGAGCAGTACTTC
v_gene: TRBV29-1; d_gene: .; j_gene: TRBJ2-3; abundance: .; CDR3aa: CSATGTSTDTQYF; CDR3nt: TGCAGCGCCACAGGTACTAGCACAGATACGCAGTATTTT
v_gene: TRBV7-2; d_gene: TRBD2; j_gene: TRBJ2-1; abundance: few; CDR3aa: CASSWGLAGVDNEQFF; CDR3nt: TGTGCCAGCAGCTGGGGACTAGCGGGAGTTGACAATGAGCAGTTCTTC
v_gene: TRBV6-4; d_gene: .; j_gene: TRBJ2-1; abundance: .; CDR3aa: CASSSGGADYEQFF; CDR3nt: TGTGCCAGCAGTTCTGGGGGCGCTGACTATGAGCAGTTCTTC
v_gene: TRBV30; d_gene: .; j_gene: TRBJ2-5; abundance: .; CDR3aa: CAWKQGWGQETQYF; CDR3nt: TGTGCCTGGAAACAGGGTTGGGGCCAAGAGACCCAGTACTTC
v_gene: TRBV27; d_gene: .; j_gene: TRBJ2-6; abundance: .; CDR3aa: CASSFNSGTAGANVLTF; CDR3nt: TGTGCCAGCAGTTTCAATTCGGGAACTGCTGGGGCCAACGTCCTGACTTTC
v_gene: TRBV7-9; d_gene: TRBD2; j_gene: TRBJ2-1; abundance: .; CDR3aa: CASSLSSNERGYNEQFF; CDR3nt: TGTGCCAGCAGCTTATCGAGTAATGAGCGGGGCTACAATGAGCAGTTCTTC
v_gene: TRBV6-1; d_gene: TRBD1; j_gene: TRBJ1-1; abundance: .; CDR3aa: CAISRDSMNTEAFF; CDR3nt: TGTGCCATCAGCCGGGACAGCATGAACACTGAAGCTTTCTTT
v_gene: TRBV11-2; d_gene: .; j_gene: TRBJ2-7; abundance: .; CDR3aa: CASSLTGEGVEQYF; CDR3nt: TGTGCCAGCAGCCTGACAGGGGAGGGGGTCGAGCAGTACTTC
v_gene: TRBV7-2; d_gene: TRBD1; j_gene: TRBJ2-7; abundance: .; CDR3aa: CASSNRGYEQYF; CDR3nt: TGTGCCAGCAGCAACAGGGGCTACGAGCAGTACTTC
v_gene: TRBV7-7; d_gene: .; j_gene: TRBJ2-2; abundance: once; CDR3aa: CASSRNENTGELFF; CDR3nt: TGTGCCAGCAGCCGAAACGAGAACACCGGGGAGCTGTTTTTT
v_gene: TRBV9; d_gene: .; j_gene: TRBJ2-7; abundance: .; CDR3aa: CASSVDGGRAYEQYF; CDR3nt: TGTGCCAGCAGCGTAGACGGGGGACGGGCCTACGAGCAGTACTTC
v_gene: TRBV7-2; d_gene: TRBD1; j_gene: TRBJ1-2; abundance: .; CDR3aa: CASSGDRGLNYGYTF; CDR3nt: TGTGCCAGCAGCGGCGACAGGGGCTTAAACTATGGCTACACCTTC
v_gene: TRBV5-1; d_gene: TRBD2; j_gene: TRBJ2-1; abundance: .; CDR3aa: CASRTSGSDEQFF; CDR3nt: TGCGCCAGCAGGACTAGCGGGAGCGATGAGCAGTTCTTC
v_gene: TRBV9; d_gene: TRBD2; j_gene: TRBJ2-7; abundance: .; CDR3aa: CASSAGLAYEQYF; CDR3nt: TGTGCCAGCAGCGCGGGACTAGCGTACGAGCAGTACTTC
v_gene: TRBV19; d_gene: TRBD2; j_gene: TRBJ2-3; abundance: .; CDR3aa: CASRDSGPSTDTQYF; CDR3nt: TGTGCCAGTAGGGATAGCGGGCCTAGCACAGATACGCAGTATTTT
v_gene: TRBV2; d_gene: TRBD1; j_gene: TRBJ1-5; abundance: .; CDR3aa: CASRDRGGNQPQHF; CDR3nt: TGTGCCAGCCGGGACAGGGGCGGCAATCAGCCCCAGCATTTT
v_gene: TRBV29-1; d_gene: TRBD2; j_gene: TRBJ2-1; abundance: .; CDR3aa: CSVDPSGGSYNEQFF; CDR3nt: TGCAGCGTTGACCCTAGCGGGGGCTCCTACAATGAGCAGTTCTTC
v_gene: TRBV4-2; d_gene: TRBD2; j_gene: TRBJ2-7; abundance: .; CDR3aa: CASSQTLSGSRVEQYF; CDR3nt: TGTGCCAGCAGCCAGACCCTTAGCGGGAGCAGGGTAGAGCAGTACTTC